This TCR beta chain came from a study of cytomegalovirus exposure and HLA in healthy donors. This clone was detected only a few times. The germline gives CDR1 MDHEN, CDR2 SYDVKM. The CDR3 covers 13 residues. V lost 3 bases, J lost 4 bases, and 3 bases stayed unmatched. Both 60 Vbeta primers and 13 Jbeta primers went into the PCR. Sequencing used immunoSEQ multiplex PCR; TCRdb keeps in-frame clones, though not all of them. The table lists 100,000 to 150,000 clones, approximately 74% of them singletons, with around 6.6% in the top ten. This sequence was found in a man in his forties in good health and CMV-seropositive. V and J are TRBV28 and TRBJ2-7, with 7 bases identical to TRBD1. The specimen was PBMCs. CDR3 DNA: TGTGCCAGCAGTTTCGCAGGGGGTTACGAGCAGTACTTC. Its protein product is CASSFAGGYEQYF.